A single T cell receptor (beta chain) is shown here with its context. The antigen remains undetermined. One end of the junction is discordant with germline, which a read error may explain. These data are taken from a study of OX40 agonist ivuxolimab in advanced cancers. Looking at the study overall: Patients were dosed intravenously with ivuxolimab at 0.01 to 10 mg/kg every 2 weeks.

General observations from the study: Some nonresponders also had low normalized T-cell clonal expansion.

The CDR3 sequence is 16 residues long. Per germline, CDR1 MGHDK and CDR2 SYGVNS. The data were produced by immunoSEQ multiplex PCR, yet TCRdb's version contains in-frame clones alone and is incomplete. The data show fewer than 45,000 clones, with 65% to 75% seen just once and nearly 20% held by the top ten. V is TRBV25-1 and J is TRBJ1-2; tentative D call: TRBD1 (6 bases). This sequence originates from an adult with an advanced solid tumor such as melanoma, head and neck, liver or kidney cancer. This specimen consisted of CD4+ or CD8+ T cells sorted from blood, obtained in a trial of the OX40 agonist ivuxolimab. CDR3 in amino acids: CVSSAREQGGFYGYTF. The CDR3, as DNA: TGTGTCAGCAGTGCTCGGGAACAGGGTGGATTCTATGGCTACACCTTC.